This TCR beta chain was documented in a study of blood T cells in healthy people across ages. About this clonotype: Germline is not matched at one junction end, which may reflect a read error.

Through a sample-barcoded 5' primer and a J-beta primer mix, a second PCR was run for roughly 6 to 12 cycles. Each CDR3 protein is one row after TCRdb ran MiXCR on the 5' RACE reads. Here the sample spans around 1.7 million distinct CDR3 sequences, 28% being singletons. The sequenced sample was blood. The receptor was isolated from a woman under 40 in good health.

The CDR3 region is CASTRPRLAGVLSTDKQYF. The CDR3 DNA is TGTGCCAGCACCCGACCGAGACTAGCGGGGGTCCTTAGCACAGATAAGCAGTATTTT. V usage is TRBV6-1 and J usage is TRBJ2-3, with TRBD2 identical over 12 bases. Germline-derived CDR1 and CDR2 are MNHNS and SASEGT. This CDR3 is built from 19 residues.